This T cell receptor (beta chain) was retrieved from a study of blood T cell repertoires in COVID-19 (dated by TCRdb to about 2020). With regard to the full study: Samples covering the acute and convalescent phases of COVID-19 were provided by collaborators in the United States, Italy and Spain. The prospective study material was composed of cDNA or gDNA derived from T cells, B-cell-depleted T cells, or PBMCs. Subjects who had been exposed to COVID-19, were actively infected with it, or had recovered from it provided the deeply sampled blood TCRbeta repertoires that made up the dataset. The repertoires were released in a freely available public database meant as a resource for research on the immune response to SARS-CoV-2. The samples were drawn from two sources: the first 160 participants of the ongoing ImmuneRACE study, and 1,254 subjects contributed by 6 global collaborators. Nearly every sample came with metadata listing a de-identified subject ID, COVID-19 status, age in years and sex. HLA class I and class II types, where available, came from metadata supplied by the sample provider rather than from assay-based typing.

A second Seattle source provided samples from volunteer blood donors who had recovered from COVID-19. Whole blood was collected in K2EDTA tubes by collaborating institutions according to the institutions' own protocols. For TCRbeta analysis, collaborators shipped samples as frozen whole blood, isolated PBMCs, or DNA extracted from either of those sample types. Overall results and qualifications from the work: Clinical and demographic metadata were provided uncurated, with the amount varying by source and participant.

TCRbeta CDR3 regions were amplified from genomic DNA using the immunoSEQ Assay, a bias-controlled multiplex PCR. Per the authors' processing: Nucleated cell counts per sample were estimated from amplification of reference gene primers within the assay. To quantify the absolute abundance of each unique TCRbeta CDR3 rearrangement, sequence reads were collapsed and filtered. For each sample, productive Simpson clonality was calculated by taking the square root of Simpson's diversity index across productive rearrangements. As stored in TCRdb, this immuneACCESS dataset retains in-frame rearrangements with V and J assigned. A fraction of the clones does not appear; measured against another copy, unresolved V genes explain less than half of the discrepancy, and the remainder lacks a known reason. V and J calls and clone size come straight from that table; D and trimming were deduced from the DNA. The sample includes around 290,000 clones, with about 89% observed a single time. Together, the top ten hold 7.8% of the sample.

CDR1 LGHNA and CDR2 YSLEER were looked up in the germline V gene. The cysteine opens and the phenylalanine closes a CDR3 of 15 amino acids. Only CDR3 DNA remains: 45 bases, in frame from the first base. Relative to germline, V is 0 bases shorter and J is 1 base shorter, with 9 bases between their ends. Concerning this clone itself: Its antigen is not yet known. No much larger clonotype is one base removed from it; base qualities were not supplied.

The sequencing input was peripheral blood. Recombination joined TRBV4-3 with TRBJ1-2; no confident D gene assignment can be made. The source is a woman between 45 and 65 years old who had recovered from COVID-19. CDR3 loop: CASSQEAGNNYGYTF. In nucleotide form, the sequence is TGCGCCAGCAGCCAAGAGGCGGGGAATAACTATGGCTACACCTTC.